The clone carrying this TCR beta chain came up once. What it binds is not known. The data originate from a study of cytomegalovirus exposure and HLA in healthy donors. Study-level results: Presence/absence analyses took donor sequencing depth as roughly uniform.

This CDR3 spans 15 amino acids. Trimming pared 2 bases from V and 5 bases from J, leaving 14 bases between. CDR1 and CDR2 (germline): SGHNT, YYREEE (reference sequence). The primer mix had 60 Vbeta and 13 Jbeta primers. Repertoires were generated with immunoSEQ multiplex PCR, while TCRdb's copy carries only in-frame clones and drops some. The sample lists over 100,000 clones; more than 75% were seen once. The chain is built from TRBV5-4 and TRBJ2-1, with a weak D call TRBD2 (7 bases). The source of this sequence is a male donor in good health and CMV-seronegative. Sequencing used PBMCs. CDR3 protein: CASSFWGGANNEQFF. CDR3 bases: TGTGCCAGCAGCTTTTGGGGGGGGGCTAACAATGAGCAGTTCTTC.